This TCR beta chain was retrieved from a study of T cell repertoires in cytomegalovirus infection. This clonotype showed up just a few times. Its cognate antigen is unknown. The CDR3 sequence is 17 residues long. The germline CDR1 and CDR2 sequences are SGHAT and FQNNGV. V shed 0 bases and J 2 bases; nucleotides not matched to a gene: 6. Points from the study as a whole: CMV carriers having the relevant HLA were flagged by cumulative public TCR beta family frequency.

TCRdb re-analysed the reads in MiXCR, keeping a single row per CDR3 protein. Among approximately 240,000 distinct CDR3 sequences listed, roughly 12% were seen once. This TCR derives from a human donor in good health (CMV status not recorded). Some clones in this sample may be carry-over from other donors' samples. What was sequenced was PBMCs. This sequence joins TRBV11-2 and TRBJ2-1, with 8 bases fitting TRBD2. CDR3 nucleotides: TGTGCCAGCAGCTTAGATCGGGCGGGGGGTACCTACAATGAGCAGTTCTTC. Its translation is CASSLDRAGGTYNEQFF.